This T cell receptor (beta chain) came from a study of beta chain features in type 1 diabetes. Across the whole study: Fewer than 140,000,000 sorted cells were examined across all samples.

This clone was seen a few times. The antigen is not known. The CDR3 extends over 15 amino acids. Germline V lookup: CDR1 MNHEY, CDR2 SMNVEV (reference sequence). The V end was cut by 4 bases, the J end by 6 bases, with 15 bases between. Sequencing targeted expressed TCRB transcripts, as all isolated RNA had been reverse transcribed. Repertoires were generated with immunoSEQ multiplex PCR, while TCRdb's copy carries only in-frame clones and drops some. The data show under 950,000 clones, roughly 15% seen once. Study-wide results and limits: Junctions at VDJ sites from type 1 diabetes patients had fewer insertions and more deletions.

The specimen sequenced was naive CD4+ T cells from blood. This chain connects TRBV27 to TRBJ2-2, with D hard to call. This receptor was obtained from a woman aged 18-29 years in good health. The CDR3 sequence is CASSSRSSFSGELFF. The CDR3 nucleotides read TGTGCCAGCAGTTCCCGCTCTTCATTTTCCGGGGAGCTGTTTTTT.